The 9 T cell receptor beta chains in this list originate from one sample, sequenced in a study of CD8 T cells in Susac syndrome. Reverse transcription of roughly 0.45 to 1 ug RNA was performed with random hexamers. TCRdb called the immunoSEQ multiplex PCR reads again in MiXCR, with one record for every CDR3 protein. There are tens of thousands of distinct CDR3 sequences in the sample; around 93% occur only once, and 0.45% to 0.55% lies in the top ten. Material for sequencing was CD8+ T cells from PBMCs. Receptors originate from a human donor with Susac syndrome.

CDR3 sequence: CASSLGSRNEQFF. The CDR3 DNA reads as TGTGCCAGCAGCTTAGGGTCGCGGAATGAGCAGTTCTTC. This sequence joins TRBV5-6 and TRBJ2-1; D is unresolved. The CDR3 extends over 13 amino acids. CDR1 SGHDT and CDR2 YYEEEE come from the germline V gene. V was pared by 2 bases and J by 7 bases, with 10 bases between. Complete variable domain (other parts from reference TRBV5-6 and TRBJ2-1): DAGVTQSPTHLIKTRGQQVTLRCSPKSGHDTVSWYQQALGQGPQFIFQYYEEEERQRGNFPDRFSGHQFPNYSSELNVNALLLGDSALYLCASSLGSRNEQFFGPGTRLTVL.

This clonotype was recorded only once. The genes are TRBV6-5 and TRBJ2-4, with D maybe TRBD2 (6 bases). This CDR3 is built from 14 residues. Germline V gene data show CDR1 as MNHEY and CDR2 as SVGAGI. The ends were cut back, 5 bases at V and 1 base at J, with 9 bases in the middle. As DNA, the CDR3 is TGTGCCAGCAGTGGGGGAGGTGCCAAAAACATTCAGTACTTC. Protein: CASSGGGAKNIQYF.

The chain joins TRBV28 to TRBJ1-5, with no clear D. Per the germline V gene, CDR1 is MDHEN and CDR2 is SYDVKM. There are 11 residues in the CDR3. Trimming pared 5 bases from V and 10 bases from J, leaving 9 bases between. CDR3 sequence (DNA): TGTGCCAGCAGTCAGTTTCCCCCCCAGCATTTT. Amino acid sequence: CASSQFPPQHF.

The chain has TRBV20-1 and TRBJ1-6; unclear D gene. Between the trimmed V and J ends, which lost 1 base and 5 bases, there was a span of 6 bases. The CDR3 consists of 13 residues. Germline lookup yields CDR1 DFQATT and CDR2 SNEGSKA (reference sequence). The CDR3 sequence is CSARVTDNSPLHF. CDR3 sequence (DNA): TGCAGTGCTAGAGTAACAGATAATTCACCCCTCCACTTT.

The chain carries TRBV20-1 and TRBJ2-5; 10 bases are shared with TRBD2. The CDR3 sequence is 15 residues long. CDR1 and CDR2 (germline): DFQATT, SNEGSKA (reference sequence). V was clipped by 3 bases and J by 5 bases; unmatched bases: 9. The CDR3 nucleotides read TGCAGTGCTAGGATCAGCGGGAGGGCCTGGGAGACCCAGTACTTC. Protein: CSARISGRAWETQYF.

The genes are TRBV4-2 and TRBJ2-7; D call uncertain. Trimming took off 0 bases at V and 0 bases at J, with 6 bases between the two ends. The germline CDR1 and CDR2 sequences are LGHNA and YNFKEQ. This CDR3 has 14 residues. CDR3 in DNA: TGTGCCAGCAGCCAAGAAGCAGGCTCCTACGAGCAGTACTTC. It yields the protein CASSQEAGSYEQYF.

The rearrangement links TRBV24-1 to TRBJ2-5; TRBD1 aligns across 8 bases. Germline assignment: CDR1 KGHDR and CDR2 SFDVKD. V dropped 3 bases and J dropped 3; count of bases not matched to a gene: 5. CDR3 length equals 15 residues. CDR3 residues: CATSDPGQGKETQYF. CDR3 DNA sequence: TGTGCCACCAGTGATCCAGGACAGGGAAAAGAGACCCAGTACTTC.

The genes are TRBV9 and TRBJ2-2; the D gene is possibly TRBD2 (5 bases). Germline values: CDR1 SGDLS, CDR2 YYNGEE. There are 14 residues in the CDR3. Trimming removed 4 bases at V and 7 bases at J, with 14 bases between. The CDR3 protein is CASSLYRAGGELFF. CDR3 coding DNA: TGTGCCAGCAGCTTATACCGGGCGGGCGGGGAGCTGTTTTTT.

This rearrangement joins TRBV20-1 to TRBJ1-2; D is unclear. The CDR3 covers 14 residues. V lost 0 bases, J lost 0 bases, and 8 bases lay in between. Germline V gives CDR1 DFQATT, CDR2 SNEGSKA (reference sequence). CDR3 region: CSARDLLANYGYTF. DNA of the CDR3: TGCAGTGCTAGAGATTTATTGGCTAACTATGGCTACACCTTC.